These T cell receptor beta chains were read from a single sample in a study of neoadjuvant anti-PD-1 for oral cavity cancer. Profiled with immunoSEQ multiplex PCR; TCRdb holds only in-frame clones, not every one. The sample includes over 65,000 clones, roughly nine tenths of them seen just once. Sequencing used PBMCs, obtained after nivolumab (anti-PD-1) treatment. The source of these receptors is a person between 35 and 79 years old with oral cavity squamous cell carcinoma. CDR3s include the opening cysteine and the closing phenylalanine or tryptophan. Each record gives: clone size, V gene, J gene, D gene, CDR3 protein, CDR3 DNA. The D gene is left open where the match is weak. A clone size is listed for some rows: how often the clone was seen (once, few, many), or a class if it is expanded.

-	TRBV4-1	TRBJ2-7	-	CASSRLWGGTYEQYF	TGCGCCAGCAGCCGCCTTTGGGGGGGCACCTACGAGCAGTACTTC
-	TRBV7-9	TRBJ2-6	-	CASSLEGVFSGANVLTF	TGTGCCAGCAGCTTGGAAGGTGTATTCTCTGGGGCCAACGTCCTGACTTTC
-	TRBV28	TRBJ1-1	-	CASGDVEGRAFF	TGTGCCAGCGGGGACGTTGAGGGGAGGGCTTTCTTT
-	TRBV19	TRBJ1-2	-	CASRTTVPQTGLYGYTF	TGTGCCAGTAGAACAACGGTCCCACAGACAGGCCTCTATGGCTACACCTTC
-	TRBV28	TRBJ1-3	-	CASPLQGPSGNTIYF	TGTGCCAGCCCGCTGCAGGGGCCCTCTGGAAACACCATATATTTT
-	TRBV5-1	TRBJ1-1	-	CASSLEVLGTEAFF	TGCGCCAGCAGCTTGGAAGTATTGGGCACTGAAGCTTTCTTT
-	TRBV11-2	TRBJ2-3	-	CASSLAGTDTQYF	TGTGCCAGCAGCTTAGCGGGAACAGATACGCAGTATTTT
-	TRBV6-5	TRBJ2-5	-	CASSYFRGGRETQYF	TGTGCCAGCAGTTACTTCAGGGGGGGCCGAGAGACCCAGTACTTC
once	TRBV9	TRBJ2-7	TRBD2	CASSPRPGTIAYEQYF	TGTGCCAGCAGCCCCAGACCCGGGACTATCGCCTACGAGCAGTACTTC
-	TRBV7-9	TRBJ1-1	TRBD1	CASSFGKLGQLNTEAFF	TGTGCCAGCAGCTTTGGGAAACTGGGACAGTTAAACACTGAAGCTTTCTTT
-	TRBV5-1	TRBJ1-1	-	CASSLAYRGHTEAFF	TGCGCCAGCAGCCTAGCATACCGGGGCCACACTGAAGCTTTCTTT
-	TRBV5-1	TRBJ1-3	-	CASSLAGRSGGNTIYF	TGCGCCAGCAGCTTGGCCGGCAGGTCAGGAGGAAACACCATATATTTT
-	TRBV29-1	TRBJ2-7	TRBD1	CSGGQGYEQYF	TGCAGCGGGGGACAGGGCTACGAGCAGTACTTC
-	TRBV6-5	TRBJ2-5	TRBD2	CATSDGGAGQETQYF	TGTGCCACCTCCGACGGGGGGGCAGGGCAAGAGACCCAGTACTTC
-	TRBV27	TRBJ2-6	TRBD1	CASSFKGQGTSGANVLTF	TGTGCCAGCAGTTTCAAGGGACAGGGAACCTCTGGGGCCAACGTCCTGACTTTC
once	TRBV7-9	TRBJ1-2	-	CASSRGPVNGYTF	TGTGCCAGCAGCAGGGGCCCAGTCAATGGCTACACCTTC
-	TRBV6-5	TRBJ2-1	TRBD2	CASSRPGLESEQFF	TGTGCCAGCAGTAGACCGGGACTAGAGAGTGAGCAGTTCTTC
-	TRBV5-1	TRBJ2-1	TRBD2	CASLAGGSYNEQFF	TGCGCCAGCCTAGCGGGGGGTTCCTACAATGAGCAGTTCTTC
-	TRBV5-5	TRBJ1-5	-	CASSLGQYSNQPQHF	TGTGCCAGCAGCTTGGGACAGTATAGCAATCAGCCCCAGCATTTT
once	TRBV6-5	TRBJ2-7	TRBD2	CASKTPGLAGEQYF	TGTGCCAGCAAAACTCCGGGACTAGCAGGCGAGCAGTACTTC
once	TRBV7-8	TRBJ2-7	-	CASSLGGGMSSYEQYF	TGTGCCAGCAGCTTGGGTGGGGGGATGAGCTCCTACGAGCAGTACTTC
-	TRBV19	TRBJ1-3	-	CASSAYGISGNTIYF	TGTGCCAGTAGTGCGTACGGAATCTCTGGAAACACCATATATTTT
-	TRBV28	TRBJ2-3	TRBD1	CASSLKGAGTDTQYF	TGTGCCAGCAGTTTAAAGGGGGCCGGCACAGATACGCAGTATTTT
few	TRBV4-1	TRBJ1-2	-	CASSQENYGYTF	TGCGCCAGCAGCCAGGAGAACTATGGCTACACCTTC
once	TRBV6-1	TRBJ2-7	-	CASTEGEVYEQYF	TGTGCCAGCACCGAGGGGGAAGTCTACGAGCAGTACTTC
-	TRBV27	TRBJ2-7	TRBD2	CASSLGLVGSYEQYF	TGTGCCAGCAGTTTAGGACTAGTAGGTAGTTACGAGCAGTACTTC
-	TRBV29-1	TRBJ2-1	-	CSVVPDSYNEQFF	TGCAGCGTTGTTCCGGACAGTTACAATGAGCAGTTCTTC
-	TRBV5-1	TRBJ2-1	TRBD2	CASSPDSGGPHNEQFF	TGCGCCAGCAGTCCGGATAGCGGGGGGCCCCACAATGAGCAGTTCTTC
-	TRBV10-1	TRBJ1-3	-	CASSDRQGNTIYF	TGCGCCAGCAGTGACCGACAGGGAAACACCATATATTTT
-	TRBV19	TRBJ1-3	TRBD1	CASSIRGQAPSGNTIYF	TGTGCCAGTAGTATAAGGGGGCAGGCGCCCTCTGGAAACACCATATATTTT
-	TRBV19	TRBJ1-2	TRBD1	CASRTGDYGYTF	TGTGCCAGTAGGACAGGGGACTATGGCTACACCTTC
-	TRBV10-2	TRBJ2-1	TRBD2	CASRRGTSPGEQFF	TGCGCCAGCAGGAGAGGGACTAGCCCGGGTGAGCAGTTCTTC
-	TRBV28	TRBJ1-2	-	CAGSPLEFYGYTF	TGTGCCGGATCCCCGTTAGAATTCTATGGCTACACCTTC
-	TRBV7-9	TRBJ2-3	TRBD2	CASSSRGGDTQYF	TGTGCCAGCAGCTCCCGGGGGGGAGATACGCAGTATTTT
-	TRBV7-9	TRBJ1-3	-	CATKGNSGNTIYF	TGTGCCACTAAGGGCAACTCTGGAAACACCATATATTTT
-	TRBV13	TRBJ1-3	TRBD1	CASSPYVDRDRVGNTIYF	TGTGCCAGCAGCCCATACGTAGACCGGGACAGGGTCGGAAACACCATATATTTT
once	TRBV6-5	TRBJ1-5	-	CASSPNRYQPQHF	TGTGCCAGCAGTCCCAACAGGTATCAGCCCCAGCATTTT
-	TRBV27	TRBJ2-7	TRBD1	CASSLIYHRDSSYEQYF	TGTGCCAGCAGTTTAATATATCATAGGGACAGCTCCTACGAGCAGTACTTC
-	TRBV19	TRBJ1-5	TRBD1	CASSRDSYQPQHF	TGTGCCAGTAGCCGGGACAGTTATCAGCCCCAGCATTTT
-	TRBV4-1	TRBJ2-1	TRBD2	CASNKLAGANEQFF	TGCGCCAGCAACAAACTAGCGGGAGCCAATGAGCAGTTCTTC
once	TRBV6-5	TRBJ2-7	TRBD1	CASSSGQGGEQYF	TGTGCCAGCAGTTCGGGACAGGGCGGCGAGCAGTACTTC
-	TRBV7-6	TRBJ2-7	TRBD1	CASSLNPPGQGAGEQYF	TGTGCCAGCAGCTTAAACCCACCGGGACAGGGGGCGGGCGAGCAGTACTTC
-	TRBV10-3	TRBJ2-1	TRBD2	CAIIPSGERDEQFF	TGTGCCATCATTCCTAGCGGGGAGCGGGATGAGCAGTTCTTC
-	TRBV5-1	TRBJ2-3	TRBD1	CASSLTSWTGSTDTQYF	TGCGCCAGCAGCTTGACCTCCTGGACAGGTAGCACAGATACGCAGTATTTT
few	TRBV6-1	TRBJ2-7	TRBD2	CASSPGGAVGEQYF	TGTGCCAGCAGTCCGGGAGGGGCCGTCGGCGAGCAGTACTTC
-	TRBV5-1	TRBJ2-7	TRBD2	CASSKRPGLAGGPVTYEQYF	TGCGCCAGCAGCAAACGCCCGGGACTAGCGGGAGGGCCCGTGACCTACGAGCAGTACTTC
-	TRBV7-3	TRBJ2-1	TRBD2	CASSLTQPGLAGAYNEQFF	TGTGCCAGCAGCTTAACGCAACCGGGACTAGCGGGAGCCTACAATGAGCAGTTCTTC
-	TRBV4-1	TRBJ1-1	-	CASSLVAHPAEAFF	TGCGCCAGCAGCCTCGTCGCCCATCCGGCTGAAGCTTTCTTT
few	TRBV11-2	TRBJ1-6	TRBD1	CASSLGTGGSPLHF	TGTGCCAGCAGCTTAGGGACAGGGGGCTCACCCCTCCACTTT
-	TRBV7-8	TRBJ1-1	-	CASSLVTRGEAFF	TGTGCCAGCAGCTTAGTTACAAGGGGTGAAGCTTTCTTT
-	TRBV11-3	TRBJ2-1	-	CASSLDNEQFF	TGTGCCAGCAGCTTAGACAATGAGCAGTTCTTC
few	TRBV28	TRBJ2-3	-	CASTPGLGTDTQYF	TGTGCCAGCACCCCAGGTTTAGGGACAGATACGCAGTATTTT
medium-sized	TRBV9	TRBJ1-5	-	CASSVDGQRNQPQHF	TGTGCCAGCAGCGTAGATGGCCAGCGCAATCAGCCCCAGCATTTT
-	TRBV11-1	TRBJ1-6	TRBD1	CASSHPGQGSYNSPLHF	TGTGCCAGCAGCCACCCGGGACAGGGGAGCTATAATTCACCCCTCCACTTT
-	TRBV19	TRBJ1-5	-	CASRGRGQPQHF	TGTGCCAGTAGGGGGAGAGGTCAGCCCCAGCATTTT
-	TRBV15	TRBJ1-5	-	CATSRGGSNQPQHF	TGTGCCACCAGCAGAGGAGGGAGCAATCAGCCCCAGCATTTT
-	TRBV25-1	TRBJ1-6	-	CASSVADSSPLHF	TGTGCCAGCAGTGTAGCCGATTCTTCACCCCTCCACTTT